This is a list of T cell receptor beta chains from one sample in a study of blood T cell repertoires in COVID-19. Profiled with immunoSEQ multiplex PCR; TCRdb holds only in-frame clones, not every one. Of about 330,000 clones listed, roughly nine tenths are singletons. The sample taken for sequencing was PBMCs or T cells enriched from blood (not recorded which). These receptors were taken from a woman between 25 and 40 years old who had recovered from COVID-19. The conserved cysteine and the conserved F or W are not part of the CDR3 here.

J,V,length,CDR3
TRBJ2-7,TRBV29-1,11,SVGGQSSYEQY
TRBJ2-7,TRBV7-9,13,ASSHVGDRGLEQY
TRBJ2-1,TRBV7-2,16,ASSLGRVGGTVYNEQF
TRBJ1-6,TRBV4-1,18,ASSQDWGLDDFSYNSPLH
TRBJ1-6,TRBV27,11,ASSFGLNSPLH
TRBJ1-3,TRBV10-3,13,AISGTTPSGNTIY
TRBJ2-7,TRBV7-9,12,ASSGQGDSYEQY
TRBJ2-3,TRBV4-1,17,ASSQVHLGRGGSTDTQY
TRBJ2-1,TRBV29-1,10,SVGHTDNEQF
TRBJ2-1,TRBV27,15,ASSLGKRGGLHNEQF
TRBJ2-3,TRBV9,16,ASSVAPQSGTSTDTQY
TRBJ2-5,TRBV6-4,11,ASSASGVETQY
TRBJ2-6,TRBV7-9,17,ASSLLRDRYASGANVLT
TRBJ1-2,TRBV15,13,ATSERQGRVYGYT
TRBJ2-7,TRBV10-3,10,AVQGNSYEQY
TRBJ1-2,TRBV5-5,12,ASSDRDRAYGYT
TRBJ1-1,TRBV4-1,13,ASSQEGTGGTEAF
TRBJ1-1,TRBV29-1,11,SVLRGRDTEAF
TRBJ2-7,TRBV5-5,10,ASSGTGYEQY
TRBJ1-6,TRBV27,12,ASSFRGLNSPLH
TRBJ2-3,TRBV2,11,ASKRGGTDTQY
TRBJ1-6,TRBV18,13,ASSPQGAENSPLH
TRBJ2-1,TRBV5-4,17,ASSRVATSGPSSYNEQF
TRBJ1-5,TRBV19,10,ASRQVNQPQH
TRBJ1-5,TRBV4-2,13,ASSQDQGASQPQH
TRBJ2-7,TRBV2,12,ASRASGGADEQY
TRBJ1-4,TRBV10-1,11,ASSATGSEKLF
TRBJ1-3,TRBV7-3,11,ASSPTPGNTIY
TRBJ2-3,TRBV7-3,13,ASSLRQESTDTQY
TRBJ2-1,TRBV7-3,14,ASSLAGDRSYNEQF
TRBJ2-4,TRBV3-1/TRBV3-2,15,ASSQKMGLAAGNIQY
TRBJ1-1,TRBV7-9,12,ASSTGQGVSEAF
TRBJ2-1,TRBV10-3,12,AISFSGRDIEQF
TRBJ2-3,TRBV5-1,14,ASSLIGGRGTDTQY
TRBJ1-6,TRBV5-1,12,ASSLGHNDSPLH
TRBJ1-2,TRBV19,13,ASSLGGRGRGGYT
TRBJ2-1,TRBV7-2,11,ASSLRGAREQF
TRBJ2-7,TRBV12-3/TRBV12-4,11,ASSPREPYEQY
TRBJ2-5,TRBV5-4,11,ASSLAGRETQY
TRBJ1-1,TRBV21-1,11,ASRQGVATEAF
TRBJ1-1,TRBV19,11,ASGTGRDTEAF
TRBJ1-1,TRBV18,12,ASSPRAGNTEAF
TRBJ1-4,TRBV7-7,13,ASSAGQGEREKLF
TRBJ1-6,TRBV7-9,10,ASSLAATGLH
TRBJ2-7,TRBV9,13,ASSIGGTGFYEQY
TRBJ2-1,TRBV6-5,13,ASRPRTSSYNEQF
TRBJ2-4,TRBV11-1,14,ASSRQESLAKNIQY
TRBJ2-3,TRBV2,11,ASSVRLADAQY
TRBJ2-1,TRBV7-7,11,ASSFDRDNEQF
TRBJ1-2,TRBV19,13,ASSIVRGRQYGYT
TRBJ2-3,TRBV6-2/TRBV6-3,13,ASSSFSGSTDTQY
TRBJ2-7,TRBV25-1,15,ASSPRRTRDRDYEQY
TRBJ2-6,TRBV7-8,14,ASSVDRNSGANVLT
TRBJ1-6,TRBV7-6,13,ASSYRTGGDSPLH